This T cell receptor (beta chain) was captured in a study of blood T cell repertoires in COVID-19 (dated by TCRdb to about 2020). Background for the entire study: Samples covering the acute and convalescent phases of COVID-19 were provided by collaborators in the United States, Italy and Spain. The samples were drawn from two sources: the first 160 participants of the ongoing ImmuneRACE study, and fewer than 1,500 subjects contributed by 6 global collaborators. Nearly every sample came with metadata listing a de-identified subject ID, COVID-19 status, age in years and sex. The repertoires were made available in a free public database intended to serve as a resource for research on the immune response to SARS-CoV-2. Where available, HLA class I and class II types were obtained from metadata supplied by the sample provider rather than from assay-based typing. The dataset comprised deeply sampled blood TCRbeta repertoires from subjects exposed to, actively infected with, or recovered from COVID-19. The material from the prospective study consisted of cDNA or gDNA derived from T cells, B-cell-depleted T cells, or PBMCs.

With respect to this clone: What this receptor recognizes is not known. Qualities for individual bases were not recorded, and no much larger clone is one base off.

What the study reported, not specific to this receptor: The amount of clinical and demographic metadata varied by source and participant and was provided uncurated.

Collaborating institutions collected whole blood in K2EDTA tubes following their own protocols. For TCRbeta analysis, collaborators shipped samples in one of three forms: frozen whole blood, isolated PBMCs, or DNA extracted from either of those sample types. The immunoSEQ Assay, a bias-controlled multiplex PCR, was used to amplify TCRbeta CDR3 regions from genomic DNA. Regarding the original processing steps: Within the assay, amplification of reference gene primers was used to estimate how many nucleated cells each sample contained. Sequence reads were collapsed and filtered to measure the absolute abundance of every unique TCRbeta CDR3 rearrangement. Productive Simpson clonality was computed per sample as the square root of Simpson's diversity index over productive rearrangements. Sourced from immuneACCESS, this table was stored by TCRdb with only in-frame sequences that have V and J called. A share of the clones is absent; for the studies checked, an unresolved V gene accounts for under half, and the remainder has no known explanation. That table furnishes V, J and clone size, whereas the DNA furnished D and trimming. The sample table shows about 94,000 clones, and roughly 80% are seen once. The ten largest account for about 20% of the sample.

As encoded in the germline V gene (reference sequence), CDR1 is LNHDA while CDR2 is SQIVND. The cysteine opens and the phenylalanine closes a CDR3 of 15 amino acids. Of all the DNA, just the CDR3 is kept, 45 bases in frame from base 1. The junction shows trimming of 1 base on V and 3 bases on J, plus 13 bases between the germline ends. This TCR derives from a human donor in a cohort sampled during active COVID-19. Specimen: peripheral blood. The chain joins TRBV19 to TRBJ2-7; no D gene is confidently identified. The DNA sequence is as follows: TGTGCCAGTAGTATAGCTGGCGGAACCTACTACGAGCAGTACTTC. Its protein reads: CASSIAGGTYYEQYF.